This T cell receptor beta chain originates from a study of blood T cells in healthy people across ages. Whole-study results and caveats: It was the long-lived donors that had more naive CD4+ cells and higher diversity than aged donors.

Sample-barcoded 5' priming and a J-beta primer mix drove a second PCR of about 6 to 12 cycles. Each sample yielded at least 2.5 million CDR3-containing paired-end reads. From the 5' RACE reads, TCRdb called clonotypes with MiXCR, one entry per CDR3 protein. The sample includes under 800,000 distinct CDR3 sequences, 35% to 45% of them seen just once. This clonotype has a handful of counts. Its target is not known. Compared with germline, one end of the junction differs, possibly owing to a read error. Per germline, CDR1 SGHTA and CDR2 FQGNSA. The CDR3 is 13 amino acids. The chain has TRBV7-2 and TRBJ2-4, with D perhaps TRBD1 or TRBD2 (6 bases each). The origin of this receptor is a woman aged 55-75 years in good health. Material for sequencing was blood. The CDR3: CARSSSEGGVQYF. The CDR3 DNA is TGTGCCCGCAGCTCCAGTGAGGGGGGAGTTCAGTACTTC.